This T cell receptor beta chain came from a study of blood T cell repertoires in COVID-19. Turning to the study itself: The samples span acute and convalescent COVID-19 from the United States, Italy and Spain. From T cells, B-cell-depleted T cells, or PBMCs came the material, which was cDNA or gDNA.

In the original workflow: Amplification with reference gene primers provided the estimates of nucleated cell counts. Measured with immunoSEQ multiplex PCR; TCRdb has only the in-frame clones, and not every one. That table supplies the V and J calls and clone size; D and trimming were determined from the DNA. The sample lists around 79,000 clones, roughly 83% occurring once. The germline V and J ends were trimmed by 3 bases and 4 bases, with 21 bases remaining between them. The CDR3 runs to 17 residues. Germline V gene data show CDR1 as ENHRY and CDR2 as SYGVKD. This clonotype was obtained from a woman aged 60 to 75 with acute or convalescent COVID-19. Sequencing was done on a sample of peripheral blood. The chain combines TRBV10-3 with TRBJ1-1; D is perhaps TRBD1 (5 bases). The CDR3 nucleotides are TGTGCCATCAGTGAAAGGTTCGGGGGAGAATTGGTCACTGAAGCTTTCTTT. It translates to CAISERFGGELVTEAFF.